The present T cell receptor (beta chain) was sequenced within a study of T cells after yellow fever vaccination. Whole-study context: The fractions with low cell numbers were processed using SMART-Seq v4 Ultra Low Input. Points from the study as a whole: The secondary response was weaker but peaked faster, day 5 versus 15. A minor fraction of clonotypes spanned both CD4 and CD8 compartments.

A process of 5'RACE template switching, which added a universal primer site and UMIs, was used to make TCR cDNA. Via MiXCR, TCRdb re-called the 5' RACE reads, giving one row per CDR3 protein. This table has 100,000 to 150,000 distinct CDR3 sequences, around 7.4% appearing once. The sample holds many counts of this clonotype. Its antigen remains unidentified. Germline V gene sequence: CDR1 MNHEY, CDR2 SVGAGI. The CDR3 sequence is 16 residues long. Trimming left V 7 bases short and J 5 bases short, with 23 bases between. The sequence derives from a man between 18 and 29 years old who received the YFV17D yellow fever vaccine. J is TRBJ1-1 and V is TRBV6-5; D is possibly TRBD1 (5 bases). The specimen comprised CD4+ T cells sorted from PBMCs, sampled 10 to 11 days after the first yellow fever vaccination. The CDR3 nucleotides read TGTGCCAGCACCCCCCGCGGGAGGGGAAGTAGGACTGAAGCTTTCTTT. It specifies CASTPRGRGSRTEAFF.